Given below is one T cell receptor (beta chain) in context. This specimen belongs to a study of technical replicates of blood from a few donors. Clones were read by immunoSEQ multiplex PCR, and TCRdb kept only the in-frame ones, dropping some. The sample has 75,000 to 100,000 clones, about 93% seen once. Germline loops: CDR1 MGHRA, CDR2 YSYEKL. CDR3 length: 16 amino acids. V lost 4 bases to trimming and J lost 3 bases, with 18 bases between them. The chain links TRBV4-1 to TRBJ1-2; tentative D call: TRBD1 (6 bases). This receptor was obtained from a human donor in good health. Sequenced material: T cells isolated from PBMCs. In DNA, the CDR3 is TGCGCCAGCAGCCCCGCTCTCTGGGGGCGCGACTATGGCTACACCTTC. Amino acids: CASSPALWGRDYGYTF.